This TCR beta chain emerged from a study of blood T cell repertoires in COVID-19. Clones were read by immunoSEQ multiplex PCR, and TCRdb kept only the in-frame ones, dropping some. Of 45,000 or so clones detected, about 88% appear once; the ten largest clones hold around 5%. V lost 7 bases, J lost 2 bases, and 4 bases lay in between. This CDR3 is 11 amino acids long. Germline V lookup: CDR1 SGHTA, CDR2 FQGNSA. Source material: peripheral blood. The V call is TRBV7-2, the J call TRBJ2-3; D is unclear. The sequence was collected from a man aged 35 to 55 with active COVID-19. Here the CDR3 reads CASTLTDTQYF. The DNA of the CDR3 is TGTGCCAGCACCCTCACAGATACGCAGTATTTT.